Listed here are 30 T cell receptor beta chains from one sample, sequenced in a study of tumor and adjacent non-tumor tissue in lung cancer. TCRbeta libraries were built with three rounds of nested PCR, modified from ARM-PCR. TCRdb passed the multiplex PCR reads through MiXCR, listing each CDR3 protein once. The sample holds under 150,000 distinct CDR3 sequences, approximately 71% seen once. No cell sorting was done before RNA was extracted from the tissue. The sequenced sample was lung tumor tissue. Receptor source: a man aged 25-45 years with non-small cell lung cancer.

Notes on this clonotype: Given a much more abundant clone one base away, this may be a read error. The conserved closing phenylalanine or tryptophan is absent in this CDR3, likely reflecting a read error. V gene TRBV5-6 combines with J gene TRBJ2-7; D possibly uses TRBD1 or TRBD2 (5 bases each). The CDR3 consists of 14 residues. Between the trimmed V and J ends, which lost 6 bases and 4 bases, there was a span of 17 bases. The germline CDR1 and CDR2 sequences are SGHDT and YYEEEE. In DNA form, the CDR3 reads TGTGCCAGCATGAAGGGACGGACGGGTTACGAGCAGTACTTA. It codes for CASMKGRTGYEQYL.

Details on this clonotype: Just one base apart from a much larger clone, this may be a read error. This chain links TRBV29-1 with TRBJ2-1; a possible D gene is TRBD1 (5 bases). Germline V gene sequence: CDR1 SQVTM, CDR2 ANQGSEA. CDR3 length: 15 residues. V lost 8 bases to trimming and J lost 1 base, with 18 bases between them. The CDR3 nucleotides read TGCAGCATACACTCTCAGGGTATATCCTACAATGAGCAGTTCTTC. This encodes CSIHSQGISYNEQFF.

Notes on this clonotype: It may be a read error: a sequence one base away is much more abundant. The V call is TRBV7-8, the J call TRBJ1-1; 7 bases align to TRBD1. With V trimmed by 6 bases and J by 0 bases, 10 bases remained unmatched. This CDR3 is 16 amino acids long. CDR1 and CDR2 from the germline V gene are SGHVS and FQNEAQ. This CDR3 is CASSQQGSPMNTEAFF. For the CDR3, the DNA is TGTGCCAGCAGTCAACAGGGGAGTCCCATGAACACTGAAGCTTTCTTT. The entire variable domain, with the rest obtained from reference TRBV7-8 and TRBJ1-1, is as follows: GAGVSQSPRYKVAKRGQDVALRCDPISGHVSLFWYQQALGQGPEFLTYFQNEAQLDKSGLPSDRFFAERPEGSVSTLKIQRTQQEDSAVYLCASSQQGSPMNTEAFFGQGTRLTVV.

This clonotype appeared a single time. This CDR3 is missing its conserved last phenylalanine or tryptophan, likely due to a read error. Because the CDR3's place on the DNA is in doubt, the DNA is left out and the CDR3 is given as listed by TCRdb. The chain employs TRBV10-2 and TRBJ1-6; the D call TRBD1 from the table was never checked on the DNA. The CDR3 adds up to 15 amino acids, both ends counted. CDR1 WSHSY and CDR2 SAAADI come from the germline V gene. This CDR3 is CASSQGADYNSPLQS.

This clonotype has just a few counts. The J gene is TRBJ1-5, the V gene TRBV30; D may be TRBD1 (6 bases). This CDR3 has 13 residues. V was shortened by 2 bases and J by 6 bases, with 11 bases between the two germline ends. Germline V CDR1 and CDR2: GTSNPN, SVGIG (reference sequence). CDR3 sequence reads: CAWSTFRGQPQHF. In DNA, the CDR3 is TGTGCCTGGAGTACATTCAGGGGTCAGCCCCAGCATTTT.

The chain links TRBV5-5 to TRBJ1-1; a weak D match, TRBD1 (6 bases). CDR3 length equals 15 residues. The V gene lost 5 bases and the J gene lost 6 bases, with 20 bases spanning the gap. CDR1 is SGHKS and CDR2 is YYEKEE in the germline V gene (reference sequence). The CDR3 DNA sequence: TGTGCCAGCAGTCGGGGGGGCAGGGGTTGGGCTGAAGCTTTCTTT. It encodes CASSRGGRGWAEAFF. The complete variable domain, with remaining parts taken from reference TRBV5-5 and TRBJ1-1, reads DAGVTQSPTHLIKTRGQQVTLRCSPISGHKSVSWYQQVLGQGPQFIFQYYEKEERGRGNFPDRFSARQFPNYSSELNVNALLLGDSALYLCASSRGGRGWAEAFFGQGTRLTVV.

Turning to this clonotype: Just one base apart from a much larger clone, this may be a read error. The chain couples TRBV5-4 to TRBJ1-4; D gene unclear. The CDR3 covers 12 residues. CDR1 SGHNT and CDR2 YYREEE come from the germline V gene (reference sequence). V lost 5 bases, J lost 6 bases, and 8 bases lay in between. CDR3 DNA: TGTGCCAGCAGACATGGAGATGAAAAACTGTTTTTT. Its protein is CASRHGDEKLFF.

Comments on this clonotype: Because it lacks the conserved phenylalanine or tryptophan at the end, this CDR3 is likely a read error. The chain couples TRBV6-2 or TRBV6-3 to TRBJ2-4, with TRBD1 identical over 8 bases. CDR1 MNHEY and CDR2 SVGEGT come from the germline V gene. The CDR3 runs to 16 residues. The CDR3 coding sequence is TGTGTCAGCAACCATCTCCGGGACAGGATCCCAAACATTCAGTACTCC. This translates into CVSNHLRDRIPNIQYS.

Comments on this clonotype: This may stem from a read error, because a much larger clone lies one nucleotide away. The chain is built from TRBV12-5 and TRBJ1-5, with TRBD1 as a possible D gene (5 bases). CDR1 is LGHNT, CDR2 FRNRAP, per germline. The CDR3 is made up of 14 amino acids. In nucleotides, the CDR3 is TGTGCTAGTGGTTTAGGGGAAGCCGAACAGCTCCAGCATTTT. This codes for CASGLGEAEQLQHF. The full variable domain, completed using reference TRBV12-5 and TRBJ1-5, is DARVTQTPRHKVTEMGQEVTMRCQPILGHNTVFWYRQTMMQGLELLAYFRNRAPLDDSGMPKDRFSAEMPDATLATLKIQPSEPRDSAVYFCASGLGEAEQLQHFGDGTRLSIL.

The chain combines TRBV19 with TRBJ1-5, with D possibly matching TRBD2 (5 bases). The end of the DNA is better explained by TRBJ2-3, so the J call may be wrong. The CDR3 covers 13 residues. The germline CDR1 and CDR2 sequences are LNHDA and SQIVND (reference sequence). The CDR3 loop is CASSMDSGQPQYF. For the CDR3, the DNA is TGTGCCAGTAGTATGGACTCGGGTCAGCCCCAGTATTTT.

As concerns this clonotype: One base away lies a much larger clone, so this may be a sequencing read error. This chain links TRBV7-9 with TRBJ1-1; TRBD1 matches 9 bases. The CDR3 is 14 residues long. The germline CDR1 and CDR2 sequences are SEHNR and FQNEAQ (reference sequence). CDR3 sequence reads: CASSSQGARTGAFF. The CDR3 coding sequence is TGTGCCAGCAGCTCACAGGGGGCGAGGACTGGAGCTTTCTTT. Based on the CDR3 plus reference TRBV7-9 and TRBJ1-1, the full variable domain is DTGVSQNPRHKITKRGQNVTFRCDPISEHNRLYWYRQTLGQGPEFLTYFQNEAQLEKSRLLSDRFSAERPKGSFSTLEIQRTEQGDSAMYLCASSSQGARTGAFFGQGTRLTVV.

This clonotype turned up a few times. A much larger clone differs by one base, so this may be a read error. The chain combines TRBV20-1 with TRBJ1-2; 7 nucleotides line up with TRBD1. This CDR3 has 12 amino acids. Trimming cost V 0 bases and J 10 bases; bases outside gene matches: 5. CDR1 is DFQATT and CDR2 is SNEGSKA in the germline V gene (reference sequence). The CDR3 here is CSAREGTVDYTF. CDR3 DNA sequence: TGCAGTGCTAGAGAAGGGACAGTTGACTACACCTTC.

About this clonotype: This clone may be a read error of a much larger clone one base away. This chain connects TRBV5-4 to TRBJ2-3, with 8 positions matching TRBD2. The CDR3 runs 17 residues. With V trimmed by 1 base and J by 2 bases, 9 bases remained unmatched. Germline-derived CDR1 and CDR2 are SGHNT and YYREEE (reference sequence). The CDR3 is CASSLQASGSNTDTQYF. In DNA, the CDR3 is TGTGCCAGCAGCTTGCAGGCTAGCGGGTCTAACACAGATACGCAGTATTTT.

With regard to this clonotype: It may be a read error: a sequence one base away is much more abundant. The CDR3 reads CASSYSGLFSGGPGTDTQYF. In DNA form, the CDR3 reads TGTGCCAGCAGTTACTCAGGATTATTCTCAGGGGGGCCGGGCACAGATACGCAGTATTTT. The chain uses TRBV6-5 and TRBJ2-3, with D maybe TRBD1 (7 bases). The V gene's germline CDR1 is MNHEY and CDR2 SVGAGI. Trimming shortened V by 0 bases and J by 1 base, and 23 bases separated the two germline ends. CDR3 length: 20 residues.

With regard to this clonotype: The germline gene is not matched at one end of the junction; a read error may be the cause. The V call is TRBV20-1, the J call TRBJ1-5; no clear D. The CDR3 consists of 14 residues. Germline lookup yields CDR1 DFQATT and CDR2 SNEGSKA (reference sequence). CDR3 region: CTARGQASNQPQHF. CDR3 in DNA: TGCACTGCTAGAGGGCAGGCTAGCAATCAACCCCAGCATTTT.

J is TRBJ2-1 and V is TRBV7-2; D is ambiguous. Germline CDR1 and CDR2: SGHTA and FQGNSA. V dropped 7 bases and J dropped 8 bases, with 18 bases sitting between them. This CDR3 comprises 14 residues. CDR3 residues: CASNPATTSHEQFF. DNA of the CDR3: TGTGCCAGCAACCCTGCTACCACCTCTCATGAGCAGTTCTTC.

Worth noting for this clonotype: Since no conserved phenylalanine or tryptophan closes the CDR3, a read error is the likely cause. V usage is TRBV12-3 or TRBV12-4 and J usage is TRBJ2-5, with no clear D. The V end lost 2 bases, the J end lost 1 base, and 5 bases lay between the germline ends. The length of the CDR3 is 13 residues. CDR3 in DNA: TGTGCCAGCAGTTTATTTAGCCAAGAGACCCAGTACTCC. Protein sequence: CASSLFSQETQYS.

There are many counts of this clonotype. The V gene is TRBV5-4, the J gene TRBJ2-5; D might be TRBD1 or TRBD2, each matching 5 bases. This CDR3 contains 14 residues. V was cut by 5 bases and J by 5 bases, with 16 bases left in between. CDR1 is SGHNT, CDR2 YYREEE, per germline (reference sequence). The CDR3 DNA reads TGTGCCAGCAGTCGGGACCGAGGGTCGGAGACCCAGTACTTC. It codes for CASSRDRGSETQYF.

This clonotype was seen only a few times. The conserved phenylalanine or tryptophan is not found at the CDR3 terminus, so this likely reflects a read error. The CDR3 loop is CASSLGQGGLYGYTS. The CDR3 coding sequence is TGCGCCAGTAGCCTCGGACAGGGCGGTCTCTATGGCTACACCTCC. The V call is TRBV4-1, the J call TRBJ1-2; 8 bases map to TRBD1. CDR3 length: 15 residues. Germline V gene lookup returns CDR1 MGHRA and CDR2 YSYEKL.

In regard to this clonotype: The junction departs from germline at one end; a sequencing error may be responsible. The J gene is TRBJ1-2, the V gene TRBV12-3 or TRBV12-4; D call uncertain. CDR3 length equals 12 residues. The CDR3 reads CASSLSNYGYNF. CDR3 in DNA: TGTGCCAGCAGTTTAAGTAACTATGGCTACAACTTC.

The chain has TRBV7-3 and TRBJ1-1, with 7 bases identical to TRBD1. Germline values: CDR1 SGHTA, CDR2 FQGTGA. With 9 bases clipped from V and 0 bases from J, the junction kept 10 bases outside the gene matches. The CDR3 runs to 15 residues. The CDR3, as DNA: TGTGCCAGTCGCCTAGACAGGGCCTTGAACACTGAAGCTTTCTTT. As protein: CASRLDRALNTEAFF. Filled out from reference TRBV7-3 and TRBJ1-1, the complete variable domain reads GAGVSQTPSNKVTEKGKYVELRCDPISGHTALYWYRQSLGQGPEFLIYFQGTGAADDSGLPNDRFFAVRPEGSVSTLKIQRTERGDSAVYLCASRLDRALNTEAFFGQGTRLTVV.

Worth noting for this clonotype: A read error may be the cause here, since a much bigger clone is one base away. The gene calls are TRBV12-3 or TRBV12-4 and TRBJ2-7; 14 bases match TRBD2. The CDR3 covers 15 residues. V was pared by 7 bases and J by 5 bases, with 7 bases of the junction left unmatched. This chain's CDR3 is CASTTGLAGAHEQYF. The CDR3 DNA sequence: TGTGCCAGCACTACGGGACTAGCGGGAGCCCACGAGCAGTACTTC.

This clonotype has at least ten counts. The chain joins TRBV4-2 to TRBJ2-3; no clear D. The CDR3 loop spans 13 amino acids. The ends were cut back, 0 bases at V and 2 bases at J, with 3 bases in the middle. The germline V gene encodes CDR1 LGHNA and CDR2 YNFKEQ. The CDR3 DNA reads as TGTGCCAGCAGCCAAGATGACACAGATACGCAGTATTTT. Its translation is CASSQDDTDTQYF.

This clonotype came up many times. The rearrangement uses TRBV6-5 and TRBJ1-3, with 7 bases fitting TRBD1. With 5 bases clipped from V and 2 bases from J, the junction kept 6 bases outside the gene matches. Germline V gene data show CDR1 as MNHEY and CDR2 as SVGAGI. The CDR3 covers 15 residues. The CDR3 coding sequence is TGTGCCAGCAGTCAGGGGACAGTTACTGGAAACACCATATATTTT. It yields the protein CASSQGTVTGNTIYF.

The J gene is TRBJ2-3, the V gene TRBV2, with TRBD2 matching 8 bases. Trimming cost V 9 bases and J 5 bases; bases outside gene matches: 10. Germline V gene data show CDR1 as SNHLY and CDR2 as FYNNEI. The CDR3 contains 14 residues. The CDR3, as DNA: TGTGCCAGGAGGATTAGCGGGGTAGAAGATACGCAGTATTTT. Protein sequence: CARRISGVEDTQYF.

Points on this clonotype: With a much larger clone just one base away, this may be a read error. Here the CDR3 reads CASSYGTSGVGRPYEQYF. CDR3 DNA: TGTGCCAGCAGTTACGGGACTAGCGGGGTCGGGCGACCCTACGAGCAGTACTTC. The chain combines TRBV6-2 or TRBV6-3 with TRBJ2-7, with 13 bases lining up with TRBD2. This CDR3 has 18 residues. V shed 2 bases and J 2 bases; nucleotides not matched to a gene: 9. CDR1 MNHEY and CDR2 SVGEGT come from the germline V gene.

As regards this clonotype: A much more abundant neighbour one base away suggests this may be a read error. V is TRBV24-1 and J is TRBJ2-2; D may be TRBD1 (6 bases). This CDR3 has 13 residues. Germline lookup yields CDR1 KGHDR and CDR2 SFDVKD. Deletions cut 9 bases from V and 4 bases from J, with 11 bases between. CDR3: CATQGFVTGELFF. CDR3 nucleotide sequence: TGTGCCACCCAGGGGTTTGTCACCGGGGAGCTGTTTTTT.

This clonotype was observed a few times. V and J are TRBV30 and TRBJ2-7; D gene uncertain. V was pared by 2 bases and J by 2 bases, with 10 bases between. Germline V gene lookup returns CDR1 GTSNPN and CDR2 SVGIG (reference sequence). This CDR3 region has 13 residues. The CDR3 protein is CAWSPPPTYEQYF. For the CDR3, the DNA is TGTGCCTGGAGTCCCCCCCCAACCTACGAGCAGTACTTC.

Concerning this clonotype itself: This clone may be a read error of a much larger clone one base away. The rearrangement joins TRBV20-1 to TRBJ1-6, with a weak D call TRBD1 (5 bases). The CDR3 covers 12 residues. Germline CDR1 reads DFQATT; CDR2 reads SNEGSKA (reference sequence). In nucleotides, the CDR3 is TGCAGTGCTAGAGAAGGGGTGAACCGCCTCGACTTT. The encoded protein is CSAREGVNRLDF.

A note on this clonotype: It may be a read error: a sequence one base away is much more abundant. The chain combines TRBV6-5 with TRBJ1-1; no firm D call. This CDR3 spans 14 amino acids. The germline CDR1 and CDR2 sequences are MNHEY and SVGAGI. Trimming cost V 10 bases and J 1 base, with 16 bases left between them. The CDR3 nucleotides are TGTGCCACCGTCGTGTCCTCGAAGAACACTGAAGCTTTCTTT. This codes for CATVVSSKNTEAFF.